This T cell receptor (beta chain) was captured in a study of cytomegalovirus exposure and HLA in healthy donors. In the study overall: Earlier sequencing of some 170 million T cells yielded 100 million to 140 million unique TCR beta sequences.

The germline CDR1 and CDR2 sequences are SGHNT and YENEEA. The CDR3 runs 14 residues. Trimming took off 0 bases at V and 6 bases at J, with 10 bases between the two ends. The study sampled nominally healthy donors, though unrecorded immune exposures were likely. As for this clone: The antigen is unknown.

Findings and caveats of the study: Later analysis reportedly placed an Asian-associated ancestry cluster below the roughly 690-donor mean in N-insertions. Later on, an analysis tied over 15,000 TCR beta sequences to HLA alleles at 0.05 false discovery rate.

The study ran its PCR with 60 Vbeta and 13 Jbeta primers. Profiling relied on immunoSEQ multiplex PCR, and the TCRdb table lists in-frame clones only, not all of them. The sample spans around 140,000 clones; the ten largest clones claim under 2%. Sequences were obtained from PBMCs. The source is a woman aged 40 to 55 in good health and CMV-seropositive. The chain recombines TRBV11-3 with TRBJ2-3; D is possibly TRBD1 (6 bases). CDR3 sequence: CASSLDPGADTQYF. CDR3 DNA: TGTGCCAGCAGCTTAGATCCAGGGGCGGATACGCAGTATTTT.